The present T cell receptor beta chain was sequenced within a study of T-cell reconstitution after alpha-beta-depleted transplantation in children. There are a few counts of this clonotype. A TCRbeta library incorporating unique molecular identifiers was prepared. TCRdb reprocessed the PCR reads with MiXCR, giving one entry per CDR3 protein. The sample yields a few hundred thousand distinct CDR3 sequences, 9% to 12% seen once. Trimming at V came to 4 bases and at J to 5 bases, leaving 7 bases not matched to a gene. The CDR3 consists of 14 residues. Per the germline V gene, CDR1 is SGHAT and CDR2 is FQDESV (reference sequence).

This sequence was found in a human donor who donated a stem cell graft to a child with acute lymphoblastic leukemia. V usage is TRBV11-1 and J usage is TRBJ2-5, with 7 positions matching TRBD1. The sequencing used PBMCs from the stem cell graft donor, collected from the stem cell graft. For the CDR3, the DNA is TGTGCCAGCAGCTCCCGACAGGGTGGGGAGACCCAGTACTTC. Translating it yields CASSSRQGGETQYF.